Listed below are T cell receptor beta chains from one sample, sequenced in a study of Ad26.COV2.S vaccination and SARS-CoV-2 variants. Libraries were prepared by immunoSEQ multiplex PCR; TCRdb keeps only in-frame clonotypes and omits some of them. The repertoire consists of hundreds of thousands of clones, with roughly 89% occurring once and the leading ten covering about 2.5%. The input for sequencing was peripheral blood, taken in a trial of Ad26.COV2.S vaccine versus placebo. Every receptor here comes from a person aged 18 to 59 who received the Ad26.COV2.S COVID-19 vaccine or a placebo. Each CDR3 is given with its conserved first and last residue. A D gene is named only where the DNA matches it firmly. Only some rows state a clone size, as once, few, many or a class for expanded clones.

v_call	d_call	clone_size	j_call	cdr3_nt	cdr3_aa
TRBV4-3	NA	NA	TRBJ2-3	TGCGCCAGCAGCCAAGATATCTGGGGAGATACGCAGTATTTT	CASSQDIWGDTQYF
TRBV6-2/TRBV6-3	NA	NA	TRBJ1-6	TGTGCCAGCAGCCCCAAACGCCCCGTCAATTCACCCCTCCACTTT	CASSPKRPVNSPLHF
TRBV7-9	TRBD2	NA	TRBJ2-3	TGTGCCAGCAGCTACCGACTAGCGGGGGAGGCAGATACGCAGTATTTT	CASSYRLAGEADTQYF
TRBV20-1	NA	NA	TRBJ1-3	TGCAGTGCCCCCAGAGGAAACACCATATATTTT	CSAPRGNTIYF
TRBV29-1	TRBD1	NA	TRBJ1-5	TGCAGCGTTGGGACAGGGCAAAGCAATCAGCCCCAGCATTTT	CSVGTGQSNQPQHF
TRBV6-1	NA	NA	TRBJ1-6	TGTGCCAGCAGTCCGAGCGTCTATAATTCACCCCTCCACTTT	CASSPSVYNSPLHF
TRBV5-1	TRBD2	NA	TRBJ2-7	TGCGCCAGCAGCGAACACGGGCTAGCGGGGATCTACGAGCAGTACTTC	CASSEHGLAGIYEQYF
TRBV6-5	NA	NA	TRBJ2-6	TGTGCCAGCAGTTACTCGGGAAGCTCTGGGGCCAACGTCCTGACTTTC	CASSYSGSSGANVLTF
TRBV11-3	NA	NA	TRBJ2-2	TGTGCCAGCAGCTTGGGGGGCTCGAACACCGGGGAGCTGTTTTTT	CASSLGGSNTGELFF
TRBV14	NA	NA	TRBJ2-7	TGTGCCAGCAGCAAGAAAATCCGGAACTCCTACGAGCAGTACTTC	CASSKKIRNSYEQYF
TRBV28	NA	NA	TRBJ2-1	TGTGCCAGCAGTTTTTGGTGGCAGGAGGGGAATGAGCAGTTCTTC	CASSFWWQEGNEQFF
TRBV15	TRBD1	NA	TRBJ2-5	TGTGCCACCAGCAGCAACAGGGGTGGAGAGACCCAGTACTTC	CATSSNRGGETQYF
TRBV9	NA	NA	TRBJ1-4	TGTGCCAGCAGCGCCGATTTCCGGGACGACGGTGAAAAACTGTTTTTT	CASSADFRDDGEKLFF
TRBV9	TRBD2	once	TRBJ2-7	TGTGCCAGCAGCGTAGAAGGGACTACCTTCGAGGAGCAGTACTTC	CASSVEGTTFEEQYF